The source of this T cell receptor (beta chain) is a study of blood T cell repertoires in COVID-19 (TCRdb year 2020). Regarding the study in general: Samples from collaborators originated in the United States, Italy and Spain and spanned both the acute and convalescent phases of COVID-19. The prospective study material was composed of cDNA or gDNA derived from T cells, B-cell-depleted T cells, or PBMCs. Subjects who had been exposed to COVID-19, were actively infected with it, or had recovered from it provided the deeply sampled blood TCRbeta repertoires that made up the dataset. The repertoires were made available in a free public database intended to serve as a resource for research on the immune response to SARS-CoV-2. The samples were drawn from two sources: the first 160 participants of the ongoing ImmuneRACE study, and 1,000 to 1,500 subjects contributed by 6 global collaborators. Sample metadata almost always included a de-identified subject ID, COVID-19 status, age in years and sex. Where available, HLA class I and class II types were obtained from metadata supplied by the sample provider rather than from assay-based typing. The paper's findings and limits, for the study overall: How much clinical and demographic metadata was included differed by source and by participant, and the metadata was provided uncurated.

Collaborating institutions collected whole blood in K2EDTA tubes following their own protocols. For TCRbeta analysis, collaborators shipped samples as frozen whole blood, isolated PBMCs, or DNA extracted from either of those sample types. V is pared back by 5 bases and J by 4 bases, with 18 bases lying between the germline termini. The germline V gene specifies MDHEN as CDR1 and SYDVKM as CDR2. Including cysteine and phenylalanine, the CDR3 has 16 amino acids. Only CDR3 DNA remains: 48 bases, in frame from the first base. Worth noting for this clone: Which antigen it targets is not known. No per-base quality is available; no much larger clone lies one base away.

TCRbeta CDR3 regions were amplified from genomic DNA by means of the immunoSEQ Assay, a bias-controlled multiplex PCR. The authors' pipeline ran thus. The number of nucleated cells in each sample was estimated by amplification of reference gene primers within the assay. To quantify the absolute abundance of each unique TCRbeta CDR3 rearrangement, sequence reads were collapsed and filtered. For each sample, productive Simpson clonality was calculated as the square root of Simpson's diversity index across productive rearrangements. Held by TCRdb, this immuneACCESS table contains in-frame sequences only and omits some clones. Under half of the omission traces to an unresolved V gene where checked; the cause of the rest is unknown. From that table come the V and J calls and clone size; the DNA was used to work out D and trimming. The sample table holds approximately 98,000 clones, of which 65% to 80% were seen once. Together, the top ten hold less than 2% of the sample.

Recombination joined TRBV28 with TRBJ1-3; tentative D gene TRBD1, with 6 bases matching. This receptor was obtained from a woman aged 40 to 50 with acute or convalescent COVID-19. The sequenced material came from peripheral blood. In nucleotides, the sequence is TGTGCCAGCAGTCCTTATTGGGGGCGCGAAGGAAACACCATATATTTT. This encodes CASSPYWGREGNTIYF.